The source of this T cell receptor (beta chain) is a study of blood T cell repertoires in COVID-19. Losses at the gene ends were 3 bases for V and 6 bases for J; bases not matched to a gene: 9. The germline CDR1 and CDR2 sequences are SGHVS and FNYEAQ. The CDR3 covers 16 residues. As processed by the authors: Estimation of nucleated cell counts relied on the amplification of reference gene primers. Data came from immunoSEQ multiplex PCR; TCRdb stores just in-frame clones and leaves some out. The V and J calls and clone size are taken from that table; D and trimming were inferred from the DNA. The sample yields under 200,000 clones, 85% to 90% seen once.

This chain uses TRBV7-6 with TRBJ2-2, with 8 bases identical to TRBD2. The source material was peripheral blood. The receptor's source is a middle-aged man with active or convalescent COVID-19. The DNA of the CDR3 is TGTGCCAGCAGCTTTGGTAGCGGGATGAGGGCCGGGGAGCTGTTTTTT. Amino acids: CASSFGSGMRAGELFF.